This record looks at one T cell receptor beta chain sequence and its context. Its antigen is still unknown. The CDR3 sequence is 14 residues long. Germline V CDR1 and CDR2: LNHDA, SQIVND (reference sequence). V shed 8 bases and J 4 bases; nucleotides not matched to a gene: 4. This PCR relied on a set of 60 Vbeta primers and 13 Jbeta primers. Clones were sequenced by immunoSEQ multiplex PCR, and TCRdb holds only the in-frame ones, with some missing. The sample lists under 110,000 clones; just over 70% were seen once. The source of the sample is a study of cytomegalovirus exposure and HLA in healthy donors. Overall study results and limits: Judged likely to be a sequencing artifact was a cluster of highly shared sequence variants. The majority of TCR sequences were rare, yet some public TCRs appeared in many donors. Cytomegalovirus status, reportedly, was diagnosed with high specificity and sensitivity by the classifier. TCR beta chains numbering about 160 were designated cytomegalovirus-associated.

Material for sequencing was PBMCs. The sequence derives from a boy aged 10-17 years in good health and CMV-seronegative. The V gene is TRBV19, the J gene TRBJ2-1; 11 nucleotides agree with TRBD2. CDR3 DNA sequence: TGTGCCAGTTCGGGACTAGCGGATTACAATGAGCAGTTCTTC. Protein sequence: CASSGLADYNEQFF.